This TCR beta chain emerged from a study of T cell responses to AZD1222 COVID-19 vaccine. Overall study findings and caveats: With two AZD1222 doses given, Spike-specific TCR breadth and depth both rose. Donors in the cohort were predominantly white British and more often female, and clonal diversity was possibly underestimated. Targeting of unmutated variant regions was reportedly seen in nearly half of spike-specific TCRs. AZD1222 recipients seropositive at baseline numbered only 5 or 6.

With regard to this clone: Its antigen remains unidentified.

TCRdb's copy holds only in-frame clones and misses some; the assay was immunoSEQ multiplex PCR. The sample holds some 89,000 clones, roughly 90% seen once. The sample was peripheral blood, taken on day 0 of AZD1222 vaccination. The clonotype originates from an adult in good health.

This CDR3 reads CASSPSGTSGSTGELFF. CDR3 nucleotides: TGTGCCAGCAGCCCCTCCGGGACTAGCGGGTCCACCGGGGAGCTGTTTTTT. The chain links TRBV7-9 to TRBJ2-2, with 12 bases lining up with TRBD2. The CDR3 has 17 amino acids. Germline-derived CDR1 and CDR2 are SEHNR and FQNEAQ (reference sequence). V dropped 5 bases and J dropped 4; count of bases not matched to a gene: 8. Complete variable domain (other parts from reference TRBV7-9 and TRBJ2-2): DTGVSQNPRHKITKRGQNVTFRCDPISEHNRLYWYRQTLGQGPEFLTYFQNEAQLEKSRLLSDRFSAERPKGSFSTLEIQRTEQGDSAMYLCASSPSGTSGSTGELFFGEGSRLTVL.